This TCR beta chain was identified in a study of PD-L1 blockade in urothelial cancer. Study in general: Intravenous atezolizumab, 1,200 mg every 3 weeks, was begun by patients around 2014.

The table came from immunoSEQ multiplex PCR; TCRdb's copy has only in-frame clones and leaves some out. The table records tens of thousands of clones, under 90% of them present only once. Regarding this clone: Its specificity is unknown.

All patients carried locally advanced or metastatic urothelial carcinoma. Overall study findings and caveats: Durable-benefit patients expanded tumor-associated blood clones more at 3 weeks.

The clonotype comes from a man aged 60-69 years with urothelial cancer. The sequencing here drew on PBMCs, taken around atezolizumab (anti-PD-L1) treatment.

The CDR3 DNA reads as TGTGCCAGCAGTTACTCGATAGGGGATGAGCAGTTCTTC. Its translation: CASSYSIGDEQFF. The chain recombines TRBV6-6 with TRBJ2-1; a weak D match, TRBD1 (5 bases). Germline-derived CDR1 and CDR2 are MNHNY and SVGAGI (reference sequence). This CDR3 has 13 amino acids. V shed 0 bases and J shed 8 bases, with 8 bases lying between them.